These T cell receptor beta chains were read from a single sample in a study of CD8 T cells in Susac syndrome. One entry per CDR3 protein results from TCRdb running MiXCR on the immunoSEQ multiplex PCR reads. The table has roughly 130,000 distinct CDR3 sequences, just over 95% seen once. Sequences were obtained from CD4+ T cells from PBMCs. Every receptor here comes from a human donor with Susac syndrome. Both conserved end residues are part of each CDR3. A D gene is named only where the DNA matches it firmly. A row's size may be missing; if present it is once, few, many or a size class.

cdr3_length	v_call	clone_size	j_call	d_call	cdr3_aa	cdr3_nt
13	TRBV19	-	TRBJ2-2	-	CASSIQNTGELFF	TGTGCCAGTAGTATACAGAACACCGGGGAGCTGTTTTTT
13	TRBV29-1	-	TRBJ1-1	TRBD1	CSGDRGRDTEAFF	TGCAGCGGAGACAGGGGGCGCGACACTGAAGCTTTCTTT
16	TRBV9	once	TRBJ2-3	TRBD2	CASSVGLAGVGDTQYF	TGTGCCAGCAGCGTGGGACTAGCGGGAGTAGGGGATACGCAGTATTTT
13	TRBV12-3/TRBV12-4	-	TRBJ2-5	-	CASSLDWWGTQYF	TGTGCCAGCAGTTTAGATTGGTGGGGGACCCAGTACTTC
12	TRBV15	-	TRBJ1-4	-	CATSRAGEKLFF	TGTGCCACGTCCCGGGCAGGGGAAAAACTGTTTTTT
16	TRBV20-1	-	TRBJ2-3	TRBD2	CSARELLAGGRDTQYF	TGCAGTGCTAGAGAGCTACTAGCGGGAGGTCGGGATACGCAGTATTTT
12	TRBV5-1	-	TRBJ2-1	-	CASSPQNNEQFF	TGCGCCAGCAGCCCTCAAAACAATGAGCAGTTCTTC
15	TRBV12-3/TRBV12-4	-	TRBJ1-2	TRBD1	CASRPFRDRAWGYTF	TGTGCCAGCAGACCATTTCGGGACAGGGCCTGGGGCTACACCTTC
14	TRBV6-2/TRBV6-3	-	TRBJ2-2	-	CASSDSQNTGELFF	TGTGCCAGCAGTGACAGTCAGAACACCGGGGAGCTGTTTTTT
16	TRBV5-4	-	TRBJ2-3	TRBD2	CASKPSVRESVDTQYF	TGTGCCAGCAAGCCGAGTGTGCGGGAGTCGGTAGATACGCAGTATTTT
14	TRBV5-1	-	TRBJ2-3	TRBD1	CASSLGQGGGTQYF	TGCGCCAGCAGCTTGGGACAGGGCGGAGGTACGCAGTATTTT
16	TRBV30	-	TRBJ2-1	-	CAWSASGLSSYNEQFF	TGTGCCTGGAGTGCCAGCGGGTTGAGCTCCTACAATGAGCAGTTCTTC
12	TRBV7-2	-	TRBJ2-1	TRBD2	CASSNLAGAKFF	TGTGCCAGCAGCAATTTAGCGGGAGCAAAGTTCTTC
14	TRBV29-1	-	TRBJ2-7	TRBD2	CSAASGRSSYEQYF	TGCAGCGCCGCTAGCGGGAGGAGCTCCTACGAGCAGTACTTC
13	TRBV29-1	-	TRBJ2-5	TRBD1	CSAGTGAKETQYF	TGCAGCGCCGGGACAGGGGCAAAAGAGACCCAGTACTTC
13	TRBV6-5	once	TRBJ1-1	-	CASRRARNTEAFF	TGTGCCAGCAGGCGGGCCCGAAACACTGAAGCTTTCTTT
13	TRBV29-1	-	TRBJ2-2	-	CSVVSGNTGELFF	TGCAGCGTTGTTTCAGGAAACACCGGGGAGCTGTTTTTT
13	TRBV3-1	once	TRBJ2-5	-	CASSQWGQETQYF	TGTGCCAGCAGCCAGTGGGGGCAGGAGACCCAGTACTTC
14	TRBV30	once	TRBJ2-5	TRBD1	CAWRRDRADGTQYF	TGTGCCTGGAGGCGGGACAGGGCCGATGGGACCCAGTACTTC
14	TRBV5-1	-	TRBJ2-1	TRBD2	CASSFGLAGNEQFF	TGCGCCAGCAGCTTCGGACTAGCGGGAAATGAGCAGTTCTTC
14	TRBV27	-	TRBJ1-4	-	CASSGGYANEKLFF	TGTGCCAGCAGTGGCGGGTATGCTAATGAAAAACTGTTTTTT
16	TRBV20-1	-	TRBJ2-3	-	CSAHQLGSGHTDTQYF	TGCAGTGCCCACCAACTGGGGAGCGGCCACACAGATACGCAGTATTTT
14	TRBV3-1	-	TRBJ2-7	TRBD1	CASSYGQANYEQYF	TGTGCCAGCAGCTACGGACAGGCAAACTACGAGCAGTACTTC
15	TRBV5-1	-	TRBJ2-7	-	CASSFERVGPYEQYF	TGCGCCAGCAGCTTTGAACGAGTGGGGCCATACGAGCAGTACTTC
14	TRBV20-1	-	TRBJ2-1	TRBD2	CSARLAGGLNEQFF	TGCAGTGCCAGACTAGCGGGAGGCTTGAATGAGCAGTTCTTC
15	TRBV7-2	-	TRBJ2-1	TRBD2	CASSFLAASYNEQFF	TGTGCCAGCAGCTTTCTAGCGGCATCCTACAATGAGCAGTTCTTC
16	TRBV24-1	-	TRBJ2-1	-	CATSDGGPRDFNEQFF	TGTGCCACCAGTGACGGGGGACCCAGGGACTTCAATGAGCAGTTCTTC
15	TRBV4-3	-	TRBJ2-7	-	CASSQDVTASYEQYF	TGCGCCAGCAGCCAAGACGTAACCGCCTCCTACGAGCAGTACTTC
17	TRBV11-1	-	TRBJ2-1	TRBD2	CASSGWGSGSPQWEQFF	TGTGCCAGCAGCGGCTGGGGGAGCGGGAGCCCACAATGGGAGCAGTTCTTC
16	TRBV20-1	-	TRBJ1-1	TRBD1	CSARGKGAKVNTEAFF	TGCAGTGCTAGAGGGAAGGGGGCGAAGGTGAACACTGAAGCTTTCTTT
15	TRBV7-3	-	TRBJ2-1	TRBD2	CASSLLAGGRNEQFF	TGTGCCAGCAGCTTACTAGCGGGAGGGCGGAATGAGCAGTTCTTC
12	TRBV30	-	TRBJ1-1	-	CAWHRTNTEAFF	TGTGCCTGGCACAGGACGAACACTGAAGCTTTCTTT
12	TRBV14	-	TRBJ2-5	-	CASSQVRQTQYF	TGTGCCAGCAGCCAGGTTAGACAGACCCAGTACTTC
14	TRBV6-5	-	TRBJ1-5	-	CASSYARVNQPQHF	TGTGCCAGCAGTTACGCCAGGGTAAATCAGCCCCAGCATTTT
12	TRBV5-5	-	TRBJ2-1	TRBD2	CASGRAGNEQFF	TGTGCCAGCGGGAGGGCCGGCAATGAGCAGTTCTTC
12	TRBV20-1	-	TRBJ2-1	-	CSAREDGFEQFF	TGCAGTGCTAGAGAAGACGGATTTGAGCAGTTCTTC
12	TRBV19	-	TRBJ2-7	TRBD1	CASSVDRREQYF	TGTGCCAGTAGCGTGGACAGGCGAGAGCAGTACTTC
14	TRBV3-1	-	TRBJ2-7	-	CASSQGGGLYEQYF	TGTGCCAGCAGCCAAGGGGGGGGCCTTTACGAGCAGTACTTC
16	TRBV7-2	-	TRBJ1-5	-	CASSFRGGVSNQPQHF	TGTGCCAGCAGCTTCCGCGGGGGGGTAAGCAATCAGCCCCAGCATTTT
15	TRBV4-3	-	TRBJ2-3	TRBD2	CASSLTFGRANTQYF	TGCGCCAGCAGCCTTACTTTCGGGAGGGCAAATACGCAGTATTTT
14	TRBV3-1	-	TRBJ1-5	-	CASSPRPGYQPQHF	TGTGCCAGCAGCCCCCGTCCAGGTTATCAGCCCCAGCATTTT
12	TRBV6-5	-	TRBJ2-3	-	CASSSSSAAQYF	TGTGCCAGCAGTTCCTCTAGTGCTGCGCAGTATTTT
14	TRBV20-1	few	TRBJ2-4	-	CSARDSLAKNIQYF	TGCAGTGCTAGGGACTCCCTAGCCAAAAACATTCAGTACTTC
12	TRBV12-3/TRBV12-4	-	TRBJ2-2	-	CASNGGPGELFF	TGTGCCAGCAACGGCGGGCCCGGGGAGCTGTTTTTT
14	TRBV5-4	-	TRBJ2-7	-	CASSFLSGSYEQYF	TGTGCCAGCAGCTTTTTGAGTGGATCCTACGAGCAGTACTTC
15	TRBV5-1	-	TRBJ1-5	-	CASSPDGTRNQPQHF	TGCGCCAGCAGCCCGGACGGGACCAGGAATCAGCCCCAGCATTTT
14	TRBV6-5	-	TRBJ1-5	-	CASSYANSNQPQHF	TGTGCCAGCAGTTATGCTAATAGCAATCAGCCCCAGCATTTT
15	TRBV24-1	-	TRBJ2-3	-	CATLPGDESTDTQYF	TGTGCCACCCTCCCGGGAGACGAAAGCACAGATACGCAGTATTTT
12	TRBV5-6	-	TRBJ2-3	-	CASSSLEASQYF	TGTGCCAGCAGCTCACTAGAGGCATCGCAGTATTTT
14	TRBV29-1	once	TRBJ2-7	TRBD1	CSAIGRDRSYEQYF	TGCAGCGCAATTGGCCGGGACAGGTCCTACGAGCAGTACTTC
14	TRBV20-1	-	TRBJ2-4	-	CSARDMRSKNIQYF	TGCAGTGCTAGAGACATGCGGTCCAAAAACATTCAGTACTTC
13	TRBV5-5	-	TRBJ2-3	-	CASSFADSDTQYF	TGTGCCAGCAGCTTTGCAGATTCAGATACGCAGTATTTT
16	TRBV11-1	-	TRBJ2-1	TRBD2	CASSLRLAGATDEQFF	TGTGCCAGCAGCCTACGACTAGCGGGAGCTACCGACGAGCAGTTCTTC
11	TRBV7-8	-	TRBJ1-1	-	CASSSNTEAFF	TGTGCCAGCAGTTCCAACACTGAAGCTTTCTTT
15	TRBV24-1	-	TRBJ2-2	-	CATSPLSAPAGELFF	TGTGCCACCAGTCCCCTCTCAGCACCGGCCGGGGAGCTGTTTTTT
13	TRBV6-2/TRBV6-3	-	TRBJ2-7	-	CASRLYRAYEQYF	TGTGCCAGCAGGCTGTACAGAGCCTACGAGCAGTACTTC
16	TRBV29-1	-	TRBJ2-5	TRBD2	CSVEGGMVAGGGTQYF	TGCAGCGTTGAAGGGGGTATGGTAGCGGGAGGGGGGACCCAGTACTTC